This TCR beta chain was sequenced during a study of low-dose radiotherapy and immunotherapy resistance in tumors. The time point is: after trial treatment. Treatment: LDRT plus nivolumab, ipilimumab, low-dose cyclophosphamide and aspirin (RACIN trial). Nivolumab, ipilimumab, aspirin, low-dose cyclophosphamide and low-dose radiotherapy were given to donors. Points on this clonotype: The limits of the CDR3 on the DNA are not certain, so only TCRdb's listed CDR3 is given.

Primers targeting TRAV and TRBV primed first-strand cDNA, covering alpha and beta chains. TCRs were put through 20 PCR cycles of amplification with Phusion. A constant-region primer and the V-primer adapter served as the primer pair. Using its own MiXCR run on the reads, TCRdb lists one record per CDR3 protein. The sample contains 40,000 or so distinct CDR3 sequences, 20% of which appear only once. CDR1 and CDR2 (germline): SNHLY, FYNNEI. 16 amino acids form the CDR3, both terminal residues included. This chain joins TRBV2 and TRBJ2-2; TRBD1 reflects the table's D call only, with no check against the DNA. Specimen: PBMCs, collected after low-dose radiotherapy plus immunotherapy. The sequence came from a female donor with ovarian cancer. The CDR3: CASTPGQSTGELFFFF.